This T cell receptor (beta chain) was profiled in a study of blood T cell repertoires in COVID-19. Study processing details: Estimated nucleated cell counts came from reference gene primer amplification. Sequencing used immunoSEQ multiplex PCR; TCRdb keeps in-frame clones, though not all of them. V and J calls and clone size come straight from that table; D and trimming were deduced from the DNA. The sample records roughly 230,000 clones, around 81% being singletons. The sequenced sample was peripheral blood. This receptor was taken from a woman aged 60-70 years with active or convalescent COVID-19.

This CDR3 is CASRGREYEKLFF. Here the CDR3 DNA reads TGTGCCTCTAGGGGCAGGGAATATGAAAAACTGTTTTTT. The genes are TRBV6-5 and TRBJ1-4, with D maybe TRBD1 (5 bases). CDR1 is MNHEY and CDR2 is SVGAGI in the germline V gene. V was pared by 11 bases and J by 6 bases, with 16 bases between. CDR3 length equals 13 residues.